These 16 T cell receptor beta chains were sequenced from one sample in a study of shared clonotypes between healthy human individuals. Some clones are missing from TCRdb's copy, which holds only in-frame ones; the method was immunoSEQ multiplex PCR. The repertoire holds approximately 810,000 clones, with almost 95% as singletons. CD8 cells regarded as naive lacked CD45RO, were positively chosen for CCR7, and omitted terminally differentiated effector memory CD45RA+ cells. The sample comprised naive CD8+ T cells sorted from blood. These receptors were obtained from a man aged 30 to 45 in good health.

V gene TRBV28 combines with J gene TRBJ1-1, with D perhaps TRBD1 (5 bases). V lost 6 bases, J lost 3 bases, and 14 bases lay in between. This CDR3 contains 14 residues. The germline V gene encodes CDR1 MDHEN and CDR2 SYDVKM. This chain's CDR3 is CASSYRTGYTEAFF. The DNA of the CDR3 is TGTGCCAGCAGCTATAGAACAGGTTACACTGAAGCTTTCTTT.

The chain is built from TRBV30 and TRBJ2-5; a possible D gene is TRBD1 (6 bases). The CDR3 runs to 14 residues. The germline CDR1 and CDR2 sequences are GTSNPN and SVGIG (reference sequence). V lost 2 bases and J 5 bases, leaving 15 bases between the germline ends. CDR3 in DNA: TGTGCCTGGAGTTCGATAACAGGGATGGAGACCCAGTACTTC. Amino acids: CAWSSITGMETQYF.

V gene TRBV9 combines with J gene TRBJ2-1; D is unresolved. Per germline, CDR1 SGDLS and CDR2 YYNGEE. The CDR3 has 13 amino acids. Trimming left V 4 bases short and J 3 bases short, with 8 bases between. CDR3 in amino acids: CASSTGIYNEQFF. CDR3 DNA sequence: TGTGCCAGCAGCACCGGAATCTACAATGAGCAGTTCTTC.

This chain uses TRBV27 with TRBJ2-1, with TRBD1 as a possible D gene (5 bases). The CDR3 has 15 residues. Germline V gives CDR1 MNHEY, CDR2 SMNVEV (reference sequence). Trimming pared 7 bases from V and 3 bases from J, leaving 16 bases between. The CDR3 reads CASTPQGPLYNEQFF. The CDR3 bases are TGTGCCAGCACCCCCCAGGGCCCTCTCTACAATGAGCAGTTCTTC.

The chain employs TRBV6-5 and TRBJ2-1, with 7 bases aligning to TRBD2. The CDR3 runs to 16 residues. Germline V CDR1 and CDR2: MNHEY, SVGAGI. J was trimmed by 8 bases and V by 3 bases; bases with no gene match: 13. The CDR3: CASSYRLAGEGYEQFF. The CDR3 DNA reads as TGTGCCAGCAGTTATAGACTAGCAGGAGAGGGCTATGAGCAGTTCTTC.

V and J are TRBV29-1 and TRBJ2-1; D may be TRBD2 (5 bases). Germline CDR1 is SQVTM and CDR2 is ANQGSEA. The CDR3 consists of 12 residues. The V end lost 7 bases, the J end lost 5 bases, and 12 bases lay between the germline ends. The CDR3 spells CSAPHGDNEQFF. The CDR3 DNA sequence: TGCAGCGCCCCCCACGGGGACAATGAGCAGTTCTTC.

This clone was seen only once. V usage is TRBV28 and J usage is TRBJ2-3; perhaps TRBD2 as D (6 bases). This CDR3 is 15 amino acids long. The germline V and J ends were trimmed by 5 bases and 8 bases, with 20 bases remaining between them. Per the germline V gene, CDR1 is MDHEN and CDR2 is SYDVKM. CDR3 nucleotide sequence: TGTGCCAGCAGTCCCTACCGTGGAGGGGATGGTACGCAGTATTTT. Its protein product is CASSPYRGGDGTQYF.

The chain carries TRBV5-4 and TRBJ2-1; no clear D gene. The CDR3 has 15 residues. V shed 1 base and J shed 5 bases, with 13 bases lying between them. Per germline, CDR1 SGHNT and CDR2 YYREEE (reference sequence). The CDR3 nucleotides read TGTGCCAGCAGCTTGACTCCGGCTGTTCACAATGAGCAGTTCTTC. Amino acid sequence: CASSLTPAVHNEQFF.

In the case of this clone: The sample contains more than one DNA sequence encoding this CDR3. V and J are TRBV28 and TRBJ2-2; D may be TRBD1 (6 bases). Trimming took 6 bases from V and 4 from J, leaving 12 bases between them. There are 14 residues in the CDR3. Germline CDR1 and CDR2: MDHEN and SYDVKM. CDR3 amino acids: CASSLTGSTGELFF. The CDR3 DNA reads as TGTGCCAGCAGCCTAACAGGGAGCACCGGGGAGCTGTTTTTT.

The V gene is TRBV9, the J gene TRBJ2-7; 7 bases align to TRBD1. V shed 3 bases, J shed 2 bases, and the junction held 8 bases outside the gene matches. The CDR3 length is 15 residues. Germline CDR1 SGDLS, CDR2 YYNGEE. CDR3 coding DNA: TGTGCCAGCAGCGCAGCAGGGGACAGTCCCTACGAGCAGTACTTC. Amino acid sequence: CASSAAGDSPYEQYF.

J is TRBJ1-2 and V is TRBV28; the D gene is possibly TRBD1 (6 bases). V gave up 2 bases and J gave up 4 bases, with 11 bases separating them. Germline V gene data show CDR1 as MDHEN and CDR2 as SYDVKM. There are 14 residues in the CDR3. CDR3 sequence (DNA): TGTGCCAGCAGTTTAACAGGGTTCCTCTATGGCTACACCTTC. Protein sequence: CASSLTGFLYGYTF.

The chain employs TRBV7-9 and TRBJ2-2; 7 nucleotides match TRBD1. The CDR3 has 15 amino acids. The V gene's germline CDR1 is SEHNR and CDR2 FQNEAQ (reference sequence). With V trimmed by 3 bases and J by 3 bases, 4 bases remained unmatched. The CDR3 region is CASSLNRGHTGELFF. Written as DNA, the CDR3 is TGTGCCAGCAGCTTGAACAGGGGACACACCGGGGAGCTGTTTTTT.

The rearrangement links TRBV6-5 to TRBJ2-5; D is perhaps TRBD2 (5 bases). Trimming took 4 bases from V and 6 from J, leaving 9 bases between them. The length of the CDR3 is 12 residues. The germline CDR1 and CDR2 sequences are MNHEY and SVGAGI. The CDR3 DNA reads as TGTGCCAGCAGTTCCGGACTCCAGACCCAGTACTTC. Translated, it gives CASSSGLQTQYF.

The J gene is TRBJ2-5, the V gene TRBV27; the match to TRBD1 covers 9 bases. Germline CDR1 MNHEY, CDR2 SMNVEV (reference sequence). The J segment lost 2 bases and the V segment lost 6 bases, leaving 7 bases of the junction unmatched. The CDR3 contains 15 residues. CDR3 DNA: TGTGCCAGCAGAACAGGGGGCGGTTGGCAAGAGACCCAGTACTTC. It specifies CASRTGGGWQETQYF.

V gene TRBV7-9 combines with J gene TRBJ2-1; tentatively, D is TRBD2 (5 bases). The CDR3 totals 16 residues. V lost 5 bases and J 0 bases, leaving 14 bases between the germline ends. Germline V lookup: CDR1 SEHNR, CDR2 FQNEAQ (reference sequence). The CDR3 bases are TGTGCCAGCAGCCTCTCGGGGAGAAGCTCCTACAATGAGCAGTTCTTC. Residues: CASSLSGRSSYNEQFF. The whole variable domain, remainder taken from reference TRBV7-9 and TRBJ2-1, is DTGVSQNPRHKITKRGQNVTFRCDPISEHNRLYWYRQTLGQGPEFLTYFQNEAQLEKSRLLSDRFSAERPKGSFSTLEIQRTEQGDSAMYLCASSLSGRSSYNEQFFGPGTRLTVL.

V and J are TRBV7-2 and TRBJ2-7; no clear D gene. Trimming pared 4 bases from V and 7 bases from J, leaving 5 bases between. Germline V CDR1 and CDR2: SGHTA, FQGNSA. The CDR3 contains 10 residues. This CDR3 is CASSSREQYF. DNA of the CDR3: TGTGCCAGCAGCTCTCGAGAGCAGTACTTC.